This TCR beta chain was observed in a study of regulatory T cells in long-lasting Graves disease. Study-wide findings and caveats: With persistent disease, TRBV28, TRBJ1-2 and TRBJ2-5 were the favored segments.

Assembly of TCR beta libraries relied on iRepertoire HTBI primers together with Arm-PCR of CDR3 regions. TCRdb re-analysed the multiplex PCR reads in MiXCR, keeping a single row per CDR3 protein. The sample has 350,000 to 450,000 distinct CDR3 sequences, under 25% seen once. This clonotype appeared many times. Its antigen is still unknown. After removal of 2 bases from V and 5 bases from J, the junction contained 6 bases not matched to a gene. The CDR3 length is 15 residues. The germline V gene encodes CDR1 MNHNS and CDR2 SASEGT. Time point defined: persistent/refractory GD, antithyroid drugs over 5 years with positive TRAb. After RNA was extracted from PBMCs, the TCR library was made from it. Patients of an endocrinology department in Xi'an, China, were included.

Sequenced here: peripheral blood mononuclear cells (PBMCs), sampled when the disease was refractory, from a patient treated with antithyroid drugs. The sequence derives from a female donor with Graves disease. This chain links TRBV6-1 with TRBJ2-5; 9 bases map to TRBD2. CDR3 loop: CASSESSGILETQYF. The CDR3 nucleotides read TGTGCCAGCAGTGAATCTAGCGGGATATTGGAGACCCAGTACTTC.